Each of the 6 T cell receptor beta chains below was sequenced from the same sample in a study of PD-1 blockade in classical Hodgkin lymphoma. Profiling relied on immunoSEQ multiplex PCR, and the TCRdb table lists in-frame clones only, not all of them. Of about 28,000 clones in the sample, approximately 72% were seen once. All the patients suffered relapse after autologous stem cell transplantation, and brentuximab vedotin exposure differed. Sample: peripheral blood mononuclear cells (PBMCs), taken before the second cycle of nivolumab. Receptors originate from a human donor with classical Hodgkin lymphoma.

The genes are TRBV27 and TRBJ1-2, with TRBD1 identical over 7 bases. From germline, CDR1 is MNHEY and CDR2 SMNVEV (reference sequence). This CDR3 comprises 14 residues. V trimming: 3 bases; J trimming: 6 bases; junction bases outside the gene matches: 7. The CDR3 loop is CASSFSGGTNGYTF. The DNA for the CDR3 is TGTGCCAGCAGTTTTTCAGGGGGAACCAATGGCTACACCTTC.

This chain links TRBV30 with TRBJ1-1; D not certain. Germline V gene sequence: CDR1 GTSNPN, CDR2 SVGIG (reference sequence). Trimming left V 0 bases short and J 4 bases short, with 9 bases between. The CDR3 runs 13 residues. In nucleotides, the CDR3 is TGTGCCTGGAGTGTACATGTGGGCACTGAAGCTTTCTTT. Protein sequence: CAWSVHVGTEAFF.

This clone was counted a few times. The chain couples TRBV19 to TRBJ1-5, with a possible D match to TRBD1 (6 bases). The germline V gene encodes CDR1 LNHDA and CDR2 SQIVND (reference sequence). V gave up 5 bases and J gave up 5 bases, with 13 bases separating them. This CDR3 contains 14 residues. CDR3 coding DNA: TGTGCCAGTAGTCCGACAGGAGGACATCAGCCCCAGCATTTT. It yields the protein CASSPTGGHQPQHF.

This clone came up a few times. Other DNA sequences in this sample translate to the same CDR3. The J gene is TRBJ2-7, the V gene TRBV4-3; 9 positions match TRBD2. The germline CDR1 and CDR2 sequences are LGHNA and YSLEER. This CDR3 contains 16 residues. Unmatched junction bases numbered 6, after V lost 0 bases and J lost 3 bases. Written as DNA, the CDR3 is TGCGCCAGCAGCCAAGATAGGCGGGGGGGAAACTACGAGCAGTACTTC. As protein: CASSQDRRGGNYEQYF.

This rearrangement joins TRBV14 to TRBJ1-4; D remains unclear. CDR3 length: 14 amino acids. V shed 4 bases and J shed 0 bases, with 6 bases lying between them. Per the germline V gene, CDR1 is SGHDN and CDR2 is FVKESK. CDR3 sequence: CASSRDSTNEKLFF. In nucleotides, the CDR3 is TGTGCCAGCAGCCGGGATTCAACTAATGAAAAACTGTTTTTT. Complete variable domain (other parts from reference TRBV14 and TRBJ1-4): EAGVTQFPSHSVIEKGQTVTLRCDPISGHDNLYWYRRVMGKEIKFLLHFVKESKQDESGMPNNRFLAERTGGTYSTLKVQPAELEDSGVYFCASSRDSTNEKLFFGSGTQLSVL.

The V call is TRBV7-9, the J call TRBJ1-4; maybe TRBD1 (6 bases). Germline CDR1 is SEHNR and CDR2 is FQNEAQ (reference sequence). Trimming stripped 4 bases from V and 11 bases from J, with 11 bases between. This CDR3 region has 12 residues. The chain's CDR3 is CASSSDSLKLFF. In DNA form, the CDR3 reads TGTGCCAGCAGCTCGGACAGTCTGAAACTGTTTTTT.